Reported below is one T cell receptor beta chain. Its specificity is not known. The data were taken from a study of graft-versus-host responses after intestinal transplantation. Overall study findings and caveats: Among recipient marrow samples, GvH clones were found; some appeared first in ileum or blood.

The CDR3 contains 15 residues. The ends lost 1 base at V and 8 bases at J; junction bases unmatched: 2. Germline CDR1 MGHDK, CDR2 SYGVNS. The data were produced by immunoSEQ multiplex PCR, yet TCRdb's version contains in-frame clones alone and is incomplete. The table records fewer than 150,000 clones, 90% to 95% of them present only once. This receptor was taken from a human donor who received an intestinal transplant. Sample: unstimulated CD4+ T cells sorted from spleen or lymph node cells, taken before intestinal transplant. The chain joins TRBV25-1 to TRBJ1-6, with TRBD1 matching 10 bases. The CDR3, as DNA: TGTGCCAGCAGTGAATTAGGGACAGGGGATTCACCCCTCCACTTT. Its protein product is CASSELGTGDSPLHF.